The 4 T cell receptor beta chains below all came from one sample that was sequenced in a study of T cell clones after liver transplantation. Assay: immunoSEQ multiplex PCR; the TCRdb copy retains only in-frame clones and omits some. This table holds some 15,000 clones, about 90% found once. The sample consisted of CD8+ T cells from blood, taken before liver transplant. All receptors come from a human donor who received a liver transplant.

The V gene is TRBV2, the J gene TRBJ2-5; 8 bases line up with TRBD2. The CDR3 has 14 amino acids. V was pared by 2 bases and J by 5 bases, with 4 bases of the junction left unmatched. The germline V gene has CDR1 SNHLY and CDR2 FYNNEI. The CDR3 reads CASSESAGVETQYF. The CDR3 region has the DNA TGTGCCAGCAGTGAATCAGCGGGAGTGGAGACCCAGTACTTC.

This sequence joins TRBV27 and TRBJ1-5; D is perhaps TRBD1 (6 bases). Germline loops: CDR1 MNHEY, CDR2 SMNVEV (reference sequence). V lost 3 bases to trimming and J lost 1 base, with 10 bases between them. CDR3 size: 15 residues. The CDR3 sequence is CASSFTGASNQPQHF. The CDR3 bases are TGTGCCAGCAGTTTTACGGGGGCGAGCAATCAGCCCCAGCATTTT.

The V and J genes are TRBV14 and TRBJ2-5; the match to TRBD1 covers 10 bases. The CDR3 contains 19 residues. V gave up 4 bases and J gave up 4 bases; unmatched junction bases: 18. Looked up from germline, CDR1 is SGHDN and CDR2 is FVKESK. The CDR3 protein is CASSPKGPGQGYAGETQYF. In nucleotides, the CDR3 is TGTGCCAGCAGCCCCAAGGGTCCGGGACAGGGGTATGCAGGAGAGACCCAGTACTTC.

V and J are TRBV27 and TRBJ2-7; D not certain. Germline V gene lookup returns CDR1 MNHEY and CDR2 SMNVEV (reference sequence). The CDR3 extends over 13 amino acids. The V and J ends lost 3 bases and 6 bases respectively, with 12 bases between them. The CDR3 spells CASSLDHNFEQYF. In DNA, the CDR3 is TGTGCCAGCAGTTTGGACCATAATTTCGAGCAGTACTTC.